These 7 T cell receptor beta chains were sequenced from one sample in a study of blood T cell repertoires in COVID-19. Libraries were prepared by immunoSEQ multiplex PCR; TCRdb keeps only in-frame clonotypes and omits some of them. The repertoire holds roughly 120,000 clones, with approximately 79% as singletons. The sample comprised peripheral blood. The receptors here all came from a man in his fifties or sixties with acute or convalescent COVID-19.

This clone was found once. The gene calls are TRBV3-1 (or the pseudogene TRBV3-2) and TRBJ2-1; TRBD1 aligns across 7 bases. Germline V gene data show CDR1 as LGHDT and CDR2 as YNNKEL (reference sequence). This CDR3 has 15 amino acids. V was pared by 0 bases and J by 11 bases, with 10 bases of the junction left unmatched. The chain's CDR3 is CASSQESRPGQQQFF. For the CDR3, the DNA is TGTGCCAGCAGCCAAGAAAGTCGGCCGGGACAGCAGCAGTTCTTC.

This clone showed up just once. This rearrangement joins TRBV5-6 to TRBJ1-2; D is undetermined. Looked up from germline, CDR1 is SGHDT and CDR2 is YYEEEE. V was trimmed by 0 bases and J by 8 bases, leaving 11 bases between them. The CDR3 covers 13 residues. Written as DNA, the CDR3 is TGTGCCAGCAGCTTGGAGCGGGTTCTGGGCTACACCTTC. This codes for CASSLERVLGYTF.

This chain connects TRBV29-1 to TRBJ2-3, with a weak D call TRBD1 (5 bases). The CDR3 length is 13 residues. The V and J ends lost 4 bases and 5 bases respectively, with 13 bases between them. Germline lookup yields CDR1 SQVTM and CDR2 ANQGSEA. CDR3 sequence reads: CSVGQGLGDTQYF. CDR3 coding DNA: TGCAGCGTTGGCCAGGGATTAGGAGATACGCAGTATTTT.

The V gene is TRBV9, the J gene TRBJ2-2, with 9 nucleotides matching TRBD1. Germline-derived CDR1 and CDR2 are SGDLS and YYNGEE. CDR3 length: 15 residues. Germline trimming cut 3 bases from V and 4 bases from J; bases unmatched to any gene: 4. The CDR3 protein is CASSAGTGPTGELFF. CDR3 sequence (DNA): TGTGCCAGCAGCGCTGGGACAGGGCCCACCGGGGAGCTGTTTTTT.

This rearrangement joins TRBV5-1 to TRBJ2-1; TRBD1 matches at 8 bases. V shed 0 bases and J 0 bases; nucleotides not matched to a gene: 2. Looked up from germline, CDR1 is SGHRS and CDR2 is YFSETQ. CDR3 size: 16 residues. CDR3 region: CASSLVQGVSYNEQFF. The CDR3 nucleotides are TGCGCCAGCAGCTTGGTACAGGGGGTCTCCTACAATGAGCAGTTCTTC. The whole variable domain, remainder taken from reference TRBV5-1 and TRBJ2-1, is KAGVTQTPRYLIKTRGQQVTLSCSPISGHRSVSWYQQTPGQGLQFLFEYFSETQRNKGNFPGRFSGRQFSNSRSEMNVSTLELGDSALYLCASSLVQGVSYNEQFFGPGTRLTVL.

This chain uses TRBV5-1 with TRBJ1-2; D is perhaps TRBD1 (6 bases). The CDR3 is made up of 15 amino acids. Germline loops: CDR1 SGHRS, CDR2 YFSETQ. The ends were cut back, 5 bases at V and 0 bases at J, with 14 bases in the middle. CDR3 in DNA: TGCGCCAGCAGTACCTCCGGGACAACTAACTATGGCTACACCTTC. Translated, it gives CASSTSGTTNYGYTF.

This clone was counted a single time. The chain has TRBV27 and TRBJ2-1; the D gene is possibly TRBD2 (6 bases). Germline assignment: CDR1 MNHEY and CDR2 SMNVEV (reference sequence). V lost 4 bases and J lost 3, with 19 bases in between. The length of the CDR3 is 17 residues. The CDR3 loop is CASSSEGVGGYYNEQFF. The CDR3 DNA follows: TGTGCCAGCAGTTCGGAAGGCGTGGGGGGTTACTACAATGAGCAGTTCTTC.